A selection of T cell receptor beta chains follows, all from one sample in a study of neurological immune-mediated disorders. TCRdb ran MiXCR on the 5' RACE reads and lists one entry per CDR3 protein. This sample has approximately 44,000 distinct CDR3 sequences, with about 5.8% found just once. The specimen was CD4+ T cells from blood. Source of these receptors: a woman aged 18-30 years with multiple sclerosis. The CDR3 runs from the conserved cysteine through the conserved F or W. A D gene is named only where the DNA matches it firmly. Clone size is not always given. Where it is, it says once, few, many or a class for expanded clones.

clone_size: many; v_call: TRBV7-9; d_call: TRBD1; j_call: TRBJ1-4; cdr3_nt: TGTGCCAGCAGCTTAACCCGACAGGGCACAAATGAAAAACTGTTTTTT; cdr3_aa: CASSLTRQGTNEKLFF
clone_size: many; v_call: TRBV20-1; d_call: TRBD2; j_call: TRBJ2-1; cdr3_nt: TGCAGTGCTAGAGCTGGGGCGGGAGGGCCTCTCCAGCAGTTCTTC; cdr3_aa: CSARAGAGGPLQQFF
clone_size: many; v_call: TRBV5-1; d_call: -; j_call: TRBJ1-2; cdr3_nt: TGCGCCAGCAGCTTGGGAGGGGACGGCGACTATGGCTACACCTTC; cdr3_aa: CASSLGGDGDYGYTF
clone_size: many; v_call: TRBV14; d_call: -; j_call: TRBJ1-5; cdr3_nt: TGTGCCAGCAGCCAAGGACCCGGTCAGCCCCAGCATTTT; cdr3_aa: CASSQGPGQPQHF
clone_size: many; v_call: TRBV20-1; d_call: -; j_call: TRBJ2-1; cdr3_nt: TGCAGTGCTAAGAGAAGACCCTCGGGACTCGTGCACAATGAGCAGTTCTTC; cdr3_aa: CSAKRRPSGLVHNEQFF
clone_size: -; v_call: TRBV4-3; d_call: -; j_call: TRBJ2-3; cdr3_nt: TGCGCCAGCGCAGGGGGGCGTTTCACAGATACGCAGTATTTT; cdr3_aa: CASAGGRFTDTQYF
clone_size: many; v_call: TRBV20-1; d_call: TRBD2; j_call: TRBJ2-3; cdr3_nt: TGCAGTGCTAGAGGCGGGGGGGCCAGGACGCAGTATTTT; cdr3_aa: CSARGGGARTQYF
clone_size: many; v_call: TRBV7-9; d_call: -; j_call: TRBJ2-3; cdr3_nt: TGTGCCAGCAGCTTATTAGCGGCGAACACAGATACGCAGTATTTT; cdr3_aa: CASSLLAANTDTQYF
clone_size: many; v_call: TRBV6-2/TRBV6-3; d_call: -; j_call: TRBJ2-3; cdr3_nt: TGTGCCAGCAGTTACTCATCGGGGGCCCGCACAGATACGCAGTATTTT; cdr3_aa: CASSYSSGARTDTQYF
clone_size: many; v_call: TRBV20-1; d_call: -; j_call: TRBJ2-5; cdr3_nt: TGCAGTGCTAGAGACGGGGGCAGGGAGACCCAGTACTTC; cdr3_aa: CSARDGGRETQYF
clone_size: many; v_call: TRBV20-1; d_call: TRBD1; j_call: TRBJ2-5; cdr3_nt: TGCAGTGCTTCCCGGACAGGGACTGGAAAGACCCAGTACTTC; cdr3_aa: CSASRTGTGKTQYF
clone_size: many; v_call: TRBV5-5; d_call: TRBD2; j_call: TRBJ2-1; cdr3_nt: TGTGCCAGCAGCTTGAGCGGGGGGGCCTACAATGAGCAGTTCTTC; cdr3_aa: CASSLSGGAYNEQFF
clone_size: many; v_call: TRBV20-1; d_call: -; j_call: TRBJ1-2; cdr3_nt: TGCAGTGCTTGGGGAGTGGATTATGGCTACACCTTC; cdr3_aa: CSAWGVDYGYTF
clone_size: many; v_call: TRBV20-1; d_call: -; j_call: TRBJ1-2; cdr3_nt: TGCAGTGCCCCCGCAGGCTCCAACTATGGCTACACCTTC; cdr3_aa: CSAPAGSNYGYTF
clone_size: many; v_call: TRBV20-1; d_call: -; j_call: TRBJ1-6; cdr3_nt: TGCAGTGCTAGAGATGGTGGGCCGGCCGATAATTCACCCCTCCACTTT; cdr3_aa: CSARDGGPADNSPLHF
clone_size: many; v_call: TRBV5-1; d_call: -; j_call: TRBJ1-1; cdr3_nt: TGCGCCAGCAGCTTGAGGCTAGAAAACACTGAAGCTTTCTTT; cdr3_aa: CASSLRLENTEAFF
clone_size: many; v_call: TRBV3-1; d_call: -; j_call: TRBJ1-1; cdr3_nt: TGTGCCAGCAGCCAAGGGGGGTCTTACACTGAAGCTTTCTTT; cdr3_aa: CASSQGGSYTEAFF
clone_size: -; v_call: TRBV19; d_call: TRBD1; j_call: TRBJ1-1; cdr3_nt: TGTGCCAGTAGTATCCCTGGACAGGGGGCAACTGAAGCTTTCTTT; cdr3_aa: CASSIPGQGATEAFF
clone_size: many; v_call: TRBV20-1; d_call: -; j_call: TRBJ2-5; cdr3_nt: TGCAGTGGGGGGGGGCGTGAGACCCAGTACTTC; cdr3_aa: CSGGGRETQYF
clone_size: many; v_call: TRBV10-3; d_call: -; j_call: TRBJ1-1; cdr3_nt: TGTGCCATCTCTGGGACGGGGCAGCACATGAACACTGAAGCTTTCTTT; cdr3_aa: CAISGTGQHMNTEAFF
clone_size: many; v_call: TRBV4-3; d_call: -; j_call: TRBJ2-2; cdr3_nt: TGCGCCAGCAGCCAAGATTTCAGACAGAGGGCCGGGGAGCTGTTTTTT; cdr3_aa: CASSQDFRQRAGELFF
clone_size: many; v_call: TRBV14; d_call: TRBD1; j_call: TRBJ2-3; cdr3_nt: TGTGCCAGCAGCCACCTACAGGGGGGCCGAGATACGCAGTATTTT; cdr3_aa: CASSHLQGGRDTQYF
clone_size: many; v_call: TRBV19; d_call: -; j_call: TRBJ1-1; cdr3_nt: TGTGCCAGTAGTATACCTGGACAGCGGAAAGAAGCTTTCTTT; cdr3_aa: CASSIPGQRKEAFF
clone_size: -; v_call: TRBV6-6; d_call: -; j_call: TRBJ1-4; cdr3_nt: TGTGCCAGCAGTTACGACCGAGCAACTAATGAAAAACTGTTTTTT; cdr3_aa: CASSYDRATNEKLFF
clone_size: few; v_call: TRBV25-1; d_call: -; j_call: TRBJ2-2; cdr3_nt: TGTGCCAGCATTGATAGGGAGAACACCGGGGAGCTGTTTTTT; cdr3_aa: CASIDRENTGELFF
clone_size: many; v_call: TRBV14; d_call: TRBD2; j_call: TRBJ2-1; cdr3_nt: TGTGCCAGCAGCGGTAGCGGGGGCCGATACAATGAGCAGTTCTTC; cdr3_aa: CASSGSGGRYNEQFF
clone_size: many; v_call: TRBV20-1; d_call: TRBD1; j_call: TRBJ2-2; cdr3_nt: TGCAGTGCTAGAGATCCGGGACAGGGTTACACCGGGGAGCTGTTTTTT; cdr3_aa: CSARDPGQGYTGELFF
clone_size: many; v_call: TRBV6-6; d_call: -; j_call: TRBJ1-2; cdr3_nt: TGTGCCAGCAGTTACTCAAGAGGGAACTATGGCTACACCTTC; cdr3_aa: CASSYSRGNYGYTF
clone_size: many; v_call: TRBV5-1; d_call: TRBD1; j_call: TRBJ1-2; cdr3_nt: TGCGCCAGCAGCGGGGACAGTTCTAGGGGCTACACCTTC; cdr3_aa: CASSGDSSRGYTF
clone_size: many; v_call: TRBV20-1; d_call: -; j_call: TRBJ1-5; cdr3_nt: TGCAGTGCTTTCCCCTCCTTGACAGACCGCCAGCCCCAGCATTTT; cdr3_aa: CSAFPSLTDRQPQHF
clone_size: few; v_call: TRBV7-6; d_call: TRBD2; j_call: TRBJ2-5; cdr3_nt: TGTGCCAGCAGCATTGGACTAGCAGGCGAGACCCAGTACTTC; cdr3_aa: CASSIGLAGETQYF
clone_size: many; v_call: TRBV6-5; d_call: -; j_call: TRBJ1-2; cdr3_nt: TGTGCCAGCAGTTACTCGCCCGGCAGGGAGAGTGGCTACACCTTC; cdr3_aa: CASSYSPGRESGYTF
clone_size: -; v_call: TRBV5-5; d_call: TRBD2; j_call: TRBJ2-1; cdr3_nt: TGTGCCAGCAGCTTGTGGGGAGGGCGAGGCAATGAGCAGTTCTTC; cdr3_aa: CASSLWGGRGNEQFF
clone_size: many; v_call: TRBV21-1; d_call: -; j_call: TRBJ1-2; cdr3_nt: TGTGCCAGCAGCAAAGGGGTGACACGGCTAGCTAACTATGGCTACACCTTC; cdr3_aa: CASSKGVTRLANYGYTF
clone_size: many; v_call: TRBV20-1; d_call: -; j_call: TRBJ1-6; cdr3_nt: TGCAGTGCCCCCTCATCGGGGTCTTCCTATAATTCACCCCTCCACTTT; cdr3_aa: CSAPSSGSSYNSPLHF
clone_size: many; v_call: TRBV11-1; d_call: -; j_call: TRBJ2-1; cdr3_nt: TGTGCCAGCAGCTTAGGGCTACATCCATACAATGAGCAGTTCTTC; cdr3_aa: CASSLGLHPYNEQFF
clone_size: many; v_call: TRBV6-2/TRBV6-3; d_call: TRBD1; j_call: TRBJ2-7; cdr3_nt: TGTGCCAGCAGAAACCACCGGGACAGGGTCTACGAGCAGTACTTC; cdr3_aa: CASRNHRDRVYEQYF
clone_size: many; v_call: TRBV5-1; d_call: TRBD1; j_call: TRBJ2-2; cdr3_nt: TGCGCCAGCAGCTCTTCGACAGGGGTTGCGGCCGGGGAGCTGTTTTTT; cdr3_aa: CASSSSTGVAAGELFF
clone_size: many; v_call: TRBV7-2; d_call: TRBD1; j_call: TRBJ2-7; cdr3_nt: TGTGCCAGCAGCTTAACAGGGGGCGAGTCCCACGAGCAGTACTTC; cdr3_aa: CASSLTGGESHEQYF
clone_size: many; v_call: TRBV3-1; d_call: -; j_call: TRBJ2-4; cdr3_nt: TGTGCCAGCAGCCAAGATAACTCCCTTGGGGGCATTCAGTACTTC; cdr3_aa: CASSQDNSLGGIQYF
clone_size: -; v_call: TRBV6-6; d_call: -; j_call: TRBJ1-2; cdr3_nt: TGTGCCAGCAGACCCCCCCTGGACACTAACTATGGCTACACCTTC; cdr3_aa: CASRPPLDTNYGYTF
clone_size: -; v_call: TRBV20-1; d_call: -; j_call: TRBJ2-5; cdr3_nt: TGCAGTGCTAGAGCTGGGACCCAGTACTTC; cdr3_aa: CSARAGTQYF
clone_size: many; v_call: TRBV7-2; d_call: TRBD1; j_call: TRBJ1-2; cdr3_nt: TGTGCCAGCAGCGGACGGACAGGCTTCTATGGCTACACCTTC; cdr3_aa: CASSGRTGFYGYTF
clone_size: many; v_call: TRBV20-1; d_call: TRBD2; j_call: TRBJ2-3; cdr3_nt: TGCAGTGCGTCTGGAGGACTAGCGGGGACAGATACGCAGTATTTT; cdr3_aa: CSASGGLAGTDTQYF
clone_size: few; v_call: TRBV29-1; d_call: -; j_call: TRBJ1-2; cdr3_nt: TGCAGCGTTAGGACCGGACGGGGCTACACCTTC; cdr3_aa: CSVRTGRGYTF
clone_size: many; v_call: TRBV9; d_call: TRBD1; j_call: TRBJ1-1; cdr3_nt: TGTGCCAGCAGCGCCTTCTGGACAGGGGGGAACACTGAAGCTTTCTTT; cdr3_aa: CASSAFWTGGNTEAFF